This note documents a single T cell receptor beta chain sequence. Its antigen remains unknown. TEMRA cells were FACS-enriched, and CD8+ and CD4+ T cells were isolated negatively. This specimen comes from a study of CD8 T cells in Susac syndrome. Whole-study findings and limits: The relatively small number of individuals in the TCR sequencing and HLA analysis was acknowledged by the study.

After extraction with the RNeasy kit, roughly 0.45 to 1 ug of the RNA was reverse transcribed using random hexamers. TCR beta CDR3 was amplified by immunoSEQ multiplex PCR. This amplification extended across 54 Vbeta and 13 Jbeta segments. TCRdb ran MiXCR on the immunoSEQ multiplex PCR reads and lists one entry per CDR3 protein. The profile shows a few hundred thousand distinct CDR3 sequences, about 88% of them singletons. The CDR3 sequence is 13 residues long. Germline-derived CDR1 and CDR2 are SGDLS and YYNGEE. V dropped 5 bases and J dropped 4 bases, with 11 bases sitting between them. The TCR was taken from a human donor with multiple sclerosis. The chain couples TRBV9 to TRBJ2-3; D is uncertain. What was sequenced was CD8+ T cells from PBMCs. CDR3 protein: CASSAMGPDTQYF. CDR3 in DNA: TGTGCCAGCAGTGCCATGGGCCCAGATACGCAGTATTTT.